The 9 T cell receptor beta chains listed next were all sequenced from one sample in a study of blood T cell repertoires in COVID-19. Profiling relied on immunoSEQ multiplex PCR, and the TCRdb table lists in-frame clones only, not all of them. The sample includes tens of thousands of clones, 60% to 85% of them seen just once. Specimen: peripheral blood. The source of these receptors is a human donor in a cohort sampled during active COVID-19.

This clone was picked up one time. This chain uses TRBV5-1 with TRBJ2-3; perhaps TRBD2 as D (5 bases). The CDR3 has 14 residues. V was trimmed by 4 bases and J by 7 bases, leaving 16 bases between them. Germline values: CDR1 SGHRS, CDR2 YFSETQ. The CDR3: CASSPSSDPNTQYF. In DNA form, the CDR3 reads TGCGCCAGCAGCCCAAGTAGCGATCCCAATACGCAGTATTTT. The full variable domain, its missing parts supplied by reference TRBV5-1 and TRBJ2-3, is KAGVTQTPRYLIKTRGQQVTLSCSPISGHRSVSWYQQTPGQGLQFLFEYFSETQRNKGNFPGRFSGRQFSNSRSEMNVSTLELGDSALYLCASSPSSDPNTQYFGPGTRLTVL.

The DNA for the CDR3 is TGTGCCAGCAGCTTTTTGGACAGGGGAGGGGGCTATGGCTACACCTTC. Residues: CASSFLDRGGGYGYTF. This rearrangement joins TRBV5-6 to TRBJ1-2; TRBD1 matches at 9 bases. Germline CDR1 is SGHDT and CDR2 is YYEEEE. CDR3 length equals 16 residues. The V segment lost 2 bases and the J segment 4 bases; nucleotides outside the gene matches: 9.

This clone was observed a few times. The chain links TRBV5-4 to TRBJ2-7, with 10 bases lining up with TRBD1. Germline trimming cut 6 bases from V and 4 bases from J; bases unmatched to any gene: 10. CDR1 and CDR2 from the germline V gene are SGHNT and YYREEE (reference sequence). The CDR3 is 15 residues long. DNA of the CDR3: TGTGCCAGCAAAAACTCGGACAGGGGGTCGTACGAGCAGTACTTC. This translates into CASKNSDRGSYEQYF.

This chain links TRBV5-1 with TRBJ1-1, with a possible D match to TRBD1 (5 bases). V was shortened by 2 bases and J by 6 bases, with 17 bases between the two germline ends. From germline, CDR1 is SGHRS and CDR2 YFSETQ. The CDR3 consists of 15 residues. The CDR3 DNA sequence: TGCGCCAGCAGCTTTTCAAGACAGTTCCTCGCTGAAGCTTTCTTT. Protein product: CASSFSRQFLAEAFF.

The chain employs TRBV7-9 and TRBJ2-2; 10 positions match TRBD1. The V and J ends lost 2 bases and 7 bases, in that order; junction bases with no gene match: 10. The CDR3 has 17 amino acids. Looked up from germline, CDR1 is SEHNR and CDR2 is FQNEAQ (reference sequence). As DNA, the CDR3 is TGTGCCAGCAGCTTACCCGGGGGACAGGGGAAAGGCGGGGAGCTGTTTTTT. This encodes CASSLPGGQGKGGELFF.

This chain links TRBV29-1 with TRBJ2-4; a possible D gene is TRBD1 (5 bases). The V and J ends lost 4 bases and 8 bases respectively, with 12 bases between them. The germline V gene has CDR1 SQVTM and CDR2 ANQGSEA. The CDR3 runs 12 residues. The CDR3 sequence is CSVAPGRDIQYF. The CDR3 DNA follows: TGCAGCGTTGCCCCCGGCAGGGACATTCAGTACTTC.

The rearrangement joins TRBV12-3 or TRBV12-4 to TRBJ1-5; weak D call: TRBD1 (5 bases). Trimming pared 3 bases from V and 6 bases from J, leaving 9 bases between. There are 13 residues in the CDR3. The chain's CDR3 is CASSFGGGQPQHF. The CDR3, as DNA: TGTGCCAGCAGTTTTGGGGGGGGTCAGCCCCAGCATTTT.

The chain is built from TRBV4-1 and TRBJ1-5, with 10 bases matching TRBD1. CDR1 and CDR2 from the germline V gene are MGHRA and YSYEKL. After removal of 5 bases from V and 7 bases from J, the junction contained 8 bases not matched to a gene. This CDR3 contains 15 residues. CDR3 nucleotide sequence: TGCGCCAGCAGCGTCAGACAGGGGGCAGACCAGCCCCAGCATTTT. Protein: CASSVRQGADQPQHF.

This rearrangement joins TRBV3-1 (or the pseudogene TRBV3-2) to TRBJ2-7, with unresolved D. The CDR3 runs 15 residues. V was clipped by 6 bases and J by 2 bases, with 17 bases between them. CDR1 LGHDT and CDR2 YNNKEL come from the germline V gene (reference sequence). CDR3 DNA: TGTGCCAGCAGTCAAACCCGAGGCGGCGCCTACGAGCAGTACTTC. The encoded protein is CASSQTRGGAYEQYF.